Sequencing of this T cell receptor (beta chain) was carried out in a study of cytomegalovirus exposure and HLA in healthy donors. Vbeta (60) and Jbeta (13) primers were used in the PCR. Clones were sequenced by immunoSEQ multiplex PCR, and TCRdb holds only the in-frame ones, with some missing. The repertoire consists of about 150,000 clones, with around 80% occurring once and the leading ten covering roughly 13%. This clone was counted once. Other DNA sequences in this specimen translate into the identical CDR3. This CDR3 comprises 14 residues. Germline V gives CDR1 SGHRS, CDR2 YFSETQ. V lost 2 bases and J lost 0, with 7 bases in between.

The receptor comes from a man aged 25 to 40 in good health and CMV-seropositive. The rearrangement joins TRBV5-1 to TRBJ2-3, with D hard to call. Sequenced input: PBMCs. As DNA, the CDR3 is TGCGCCAGCAGCTTCACAGATAGCACAGATACGCAGTATTTT. Residues: CASSFTDSTDTQYF.